These 15 T cell receptor beta chains originate from one sample sequenced in a study of control samples from healthy donors and cancer patients. TCRdb's copy holds only in-frame clones and misses some; the assay was immunoSEQ multiplex PCR. The sample holds 10,000 to 15,000 clones, 85% to 95% seen once. The sequenced material came from PBMCs. These receptors originate from a man older than 75 with lung cancer.

The CDR3, as DNA: TGCGCCAGCAGCTTGGGACCCCAAGGAAACACCATATATTTT. Translating it yields CASSLGPQGNTIYF. This chain connects TRBV5-1 to TRBJ1-3; D unresolved. Trimming stripped 0 bases from V and 4 bases from J, with 8 bases between. The CDR3 is 14 amino acids. Germline assignment: CDR1 SGHRS and CDR2 YFSETQ.

V and J are TRBV10-3 and TRBJ2-7, with TRBD1 matching over 9 bases. This CDR3 spans 14 amino acids. Germline loops: CDR1 ENHRY, CDR2 SYGVKD. V gave up 5 bases and J gave up 3 bases; unmatched junction bases: 5. The CDR3: CAISSVGQGYEQYV. The DNA for the CDR3 is TGTGCCATCAGTTCCGTGGGACAGGGCTACGAGCAGTACGTC.

This chain uses TRBV2 with TRBJ1-2, with 9 nucleotides matching TRBD1. The V gene end was trimmed by 4 bases and the J gene end by 2 bases; junction bases not matched to a gene: 5. The CDR3 extends over 15 amino acids. Germline CDR1 reads SNHLY; CDR2 reads FYNNEI. The CDR3 DNA is TGTGCCAGCAGTGGGACAGGGGCCGAGAACTATGGCTACACCTTC. It yields the protein CASSGTGAENYGYTF.

The chain employs TRBV6-5 and TRBJ1-6, with D maybe TRBD1 (6 bases). Germline V gene data show CDR1 as MNHEY and CDR2 as SVGAGI. This CDR3 contains 15 residues. Trimming stripped 6 bases from V and 9 bases from J, with 18 bases between. In DNA, the CDR3 is TGTGCCAGCAGACAACAGGGAGCCCAGGCTTCACCCCTCCACTTT. Its translation is CASRQQGAQASPLHF.

The V gene is TRBV4-1, the J gene TRBJ1-5; TRBD1 agrees at 9 bases. With 0 bases clipped from V and 0 bases from J, the junction kept 3 bases outside the gene matches. Germline V CDR1 and CDR2: MGHRA, YSYEKL. This CDR3 is built from 17 residues. CDR3: CASSQEGGQGSNQPQHF. The CDR3 DNA is TGCGCCAGCAGCCAAGAAGGGGGACAGGGTAGCAATCAGCCCCAGCATTTT.

As concerns this clone: Likely a read error: the CDR3 ends without its conserved phenylalanine or tryptophan. The limits of the CDR3 on the DNA are not certain, so only TCRdb's listed CDR3 is given. V gene TRBV24-1 combines with J gene TRBJ2-7; the D call TRBD2 from the table was never checked on the DNA. CDR1 and CDR2 from the germline V gene are KGHDR and SFDVKD. The CDR3 length is 9 residues, termini included. CDR3: CATSGGLVL.

This chain uses TRBV4-3 with TRBJ2-1, with 7 positions matching TRBD1. The V gene's germline CDR1 is LGHNA and CDR2 YSLEER. The CDR3 consists of 15 residues. V was clipped by 2 bases and J by 9 bases; unmatched bases: 10. CDR3 residues: CASSQTGKGAGEQFF. The CDR3 DNA reads TGCGCCAGCAGCCAAACCGGAAAGGGGGCCGGTGAGCAGTTCTTC.

This clone came up a few times. The chain combines TRBV18 with TRBJ1-1; D gene unclear. Per germline, CDR1 KGHSH and CDR2 LQKENI. The CDR3 extends over 17 amino acids. The V gene lost 2 bases and the J gene lost 3 bases, with 19 bases spanning the gap. The CDR3 coding sequence is TGTGCCAGCTCACCAGACGAGCTATGGTACGTGGACACTGAAGCTTTCTTT. Protein product: CASSPDELWYVDTEAFF.

The chain carries TRBV18 and TRBJ2-1; TRBD1 aligns across 7 bases. In germline, CDR1 is KGHSH, CDR2 LQKENI. This CDR3 is built from 16 residues. Trimming took 3 bases from V and 4 from J; bases not matched to a gene: 9. CDR3 in DNA: TGTGCCAGCTCACCTTGGGACAGTTCGGCGTACAATGAGCAGTTCTTC. Residues: CASSPWDSSAYNEQFF.

V and J are TRBV7-2 and TRBJ1-4, with D unresolved. The germline gives CDR1 SGHTA, CDR2 FQGNSA. V gave up 1 base and J gave up 7 bases, with 7 bases separating them. The CDR3 has 13 amino acids. The CDR3 protein is CASSLGWSEKLFF. The CDR3 nucleotides read TGTGCCAGCAGCTTAGGATGGAGTGAAAAACTGTTTTTT.

This chain joins TRBV20-1 and TRBJ1-3; D possibly corresponds to TRBD1 (5 bases). Germline V gene data show CDR1 as DFQATT and CDR2 as SNEGSKA (reference sequence). The CDR3 length is 15 residues. The V end lost 3 bases, the J end lost 0 bases, and 12 bases lay between the germline ends. CDR3 DNA sequence: TGCAGTGCTAGTCCGGCAGGGAACTCTGGAAACACCATATATTTT. It specifies CSASPAGNSGNTIYF.

This chain connects TRBV7-9 to TRBJ2-1, with no clear D. V gave up 0 bases and J gave up 9 bases, with 12 bases separating them. Germline V gene data show CDR1 as SEHNR and CDR2 as FQNEAQ (reference sequence). CDR3 size: 14 residues. The CDR3 protein is CASSLADGPVEQFF. CDR3 nucleotide sequence: TGTGCCAGCAGCTTAGCGGACGGACCGGTTGAGCAGTTCTTC.

V is TRBV5-1 and J is TRBJ1-2; D is perhaps TRBD1 (5 bases). CDR3 length equals 16 residues. From germline, CDR1 is SGHRS and CDR2 YFSETQ. The germline V and J ends were trimmed by 7 bases and 8 bases, with 27 bases remaining between them. CDR3: CASASNPGSPTGGYTF. The CDR3 DNA reads as TGCGCCAGCGCGTCCAACCCAGGGAGCCCAACGGGGGGCTACACCTTC.

This rearrangement joins TRBV27 to TRBJ2-4; 11 bases map to TRBD1. The trim removed 7 bases at V and 4 bases at J, leaving 3 bases unmatched. CDR1 is MNHEY, CDR2 SMNVEV, per germline (reference sequence). CDR3 length equals 14 residues. CDR3 nucleotides: TGTGCCAGCAAGGACAGGGGGCGAAAAAACATTCAGTACTTC. Its protein product is CASKDRGRKNIQYF.

The chain combines TRBV19 with TRBJ2-2, with 9 bases aligning to TRBD2. Germline V CDR1 and CDR2: LNHDA, SQIVND (reference sequence). The CDR3 loop spans 15 amino acids. The V gene end was trimmed by 5 bases and the J gene end by 6 bases; junction bases not matched to a gene: 7. The CDR3 region is CASSRRGGEAGELFF. The CDR3 DNA sequence: TGTGCCAGTAGTCGCCGCGGGGGGGAAGCCGGGGAGCTGTTTTTT.